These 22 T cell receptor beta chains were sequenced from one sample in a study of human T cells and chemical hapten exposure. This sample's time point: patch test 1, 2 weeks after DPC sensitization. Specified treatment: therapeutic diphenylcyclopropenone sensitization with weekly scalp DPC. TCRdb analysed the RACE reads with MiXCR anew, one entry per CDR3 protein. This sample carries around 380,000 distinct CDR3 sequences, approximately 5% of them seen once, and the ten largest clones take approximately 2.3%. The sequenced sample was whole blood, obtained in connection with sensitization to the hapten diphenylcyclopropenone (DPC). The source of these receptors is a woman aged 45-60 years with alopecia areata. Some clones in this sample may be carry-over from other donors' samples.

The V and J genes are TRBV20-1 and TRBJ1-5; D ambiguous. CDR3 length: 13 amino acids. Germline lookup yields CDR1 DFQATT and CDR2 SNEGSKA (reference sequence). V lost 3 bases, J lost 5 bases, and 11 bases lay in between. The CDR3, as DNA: TGCAGTGCTAGGAGAGGCACGGATCAGCCCCAGCATTTT. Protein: CSARRGTDQPQHF.

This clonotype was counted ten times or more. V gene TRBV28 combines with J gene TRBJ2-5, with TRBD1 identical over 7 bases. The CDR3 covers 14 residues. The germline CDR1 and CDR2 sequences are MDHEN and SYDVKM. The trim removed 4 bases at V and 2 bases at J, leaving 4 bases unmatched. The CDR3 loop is CASSSPGQQETQYF. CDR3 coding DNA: TGTGCCAGCAGTTCACCGGGACAGCAAGAGACCCAGTACTTC.

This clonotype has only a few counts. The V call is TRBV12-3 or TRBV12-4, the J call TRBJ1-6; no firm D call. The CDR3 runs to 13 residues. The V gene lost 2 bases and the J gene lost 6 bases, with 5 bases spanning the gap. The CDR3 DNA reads TGTGCCAGCAGTTTAAATGCTAATTCACCCCTCCACTTT. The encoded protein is CASSLNANSPLHF.

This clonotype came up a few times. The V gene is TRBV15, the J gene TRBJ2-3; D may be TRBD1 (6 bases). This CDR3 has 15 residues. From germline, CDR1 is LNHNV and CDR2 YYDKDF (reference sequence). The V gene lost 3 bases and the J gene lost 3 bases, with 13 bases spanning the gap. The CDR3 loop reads CATSSTRGGTDTQYF. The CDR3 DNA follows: TGTGCCACCAGCAGCACCCGAGGGGGTACAGATACGCAGTATTTT.

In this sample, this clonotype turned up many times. The CDR3, as DNA: TGTGCCAGCAGCTTAGCCCCCACGGGGGGGGAGCAGTACTTC. Translation gives CASSLAPTGGEQYF. The chain recombines TRBV7-2 with TRBJ2-7, with 8 bases aligning to TRBD2. The germline gives CDR1 SGHTA, CDR2 FQGNSA. V gave up 0 bases and J gave up 7 bases; unmatched junction bases: 5. The CDR3 is 14 amino acids.

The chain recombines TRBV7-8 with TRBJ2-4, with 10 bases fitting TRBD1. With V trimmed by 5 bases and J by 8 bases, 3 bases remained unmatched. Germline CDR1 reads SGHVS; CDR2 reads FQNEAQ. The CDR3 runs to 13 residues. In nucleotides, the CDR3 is TGTGCCAGCAGCGGGACAGGGGAGCACATTCAGTACTTC. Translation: CASSGTGEHIQYF. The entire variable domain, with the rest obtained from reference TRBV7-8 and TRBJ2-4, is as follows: GAGVSQSPRYKVAKRGQDVALRCDPISGHVSLFWYQQALGQGPEFLTYFQNEAQLDKSGLPSDRFFAERPEGSVSTLKIQRTQQEDSAVYLCASSGTGEHIQYFGAGTRLSVL.

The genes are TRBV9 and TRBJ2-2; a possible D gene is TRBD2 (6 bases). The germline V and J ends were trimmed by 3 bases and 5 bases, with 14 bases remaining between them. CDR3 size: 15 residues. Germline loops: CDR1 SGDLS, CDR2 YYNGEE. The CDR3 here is CASSAGSRVTGELFF. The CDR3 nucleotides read TGTGCCAGCAGCGCCGGGAGTCGGGTGACCGGGGAGCTGTTTTTT.

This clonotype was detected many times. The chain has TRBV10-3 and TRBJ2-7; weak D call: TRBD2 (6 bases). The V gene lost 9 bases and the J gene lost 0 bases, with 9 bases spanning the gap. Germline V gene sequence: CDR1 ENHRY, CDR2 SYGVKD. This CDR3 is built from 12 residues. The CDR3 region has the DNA TGTGCCATAGCGGGTAGCTCCTACGAGCAGTACTTC. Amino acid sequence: CAIAGSSYEQYF.

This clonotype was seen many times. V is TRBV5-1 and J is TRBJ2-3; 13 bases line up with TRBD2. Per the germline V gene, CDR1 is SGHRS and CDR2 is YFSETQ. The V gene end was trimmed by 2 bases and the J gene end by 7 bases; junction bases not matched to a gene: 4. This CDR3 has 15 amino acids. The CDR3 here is CASSLGLAGENTQYF. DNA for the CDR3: TGCGCCAGCAGCTTAGGACTAGCGGGGGAGAATACGCAGTATTTT.

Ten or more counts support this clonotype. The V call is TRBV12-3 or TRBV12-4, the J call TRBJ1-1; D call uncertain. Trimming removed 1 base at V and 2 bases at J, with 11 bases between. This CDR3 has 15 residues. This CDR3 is CASSLGGSINTEAFF. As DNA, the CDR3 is TGTGCCAGCAGTTTAGGCGGCAGTATTAACACTGAAGCTTTCTTT.

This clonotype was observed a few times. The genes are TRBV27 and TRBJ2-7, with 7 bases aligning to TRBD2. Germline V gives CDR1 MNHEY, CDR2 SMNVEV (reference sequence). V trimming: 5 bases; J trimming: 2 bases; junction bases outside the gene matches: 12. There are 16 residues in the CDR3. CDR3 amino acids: CASSGPFGRTAYEQYF. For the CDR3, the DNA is TGTGCCAGCAGTGGCCCCTTCGGGAGGACTGCCTACGAGCAGTACTTC.

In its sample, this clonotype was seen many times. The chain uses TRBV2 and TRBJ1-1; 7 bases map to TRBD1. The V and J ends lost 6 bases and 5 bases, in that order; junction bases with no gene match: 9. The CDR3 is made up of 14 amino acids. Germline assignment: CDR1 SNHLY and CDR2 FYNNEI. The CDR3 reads CASRYRGGETEAFF. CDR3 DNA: TGTGCCAGCAGGTACAGGGGTGGAGAAACTGAAGCTTTCTTT.

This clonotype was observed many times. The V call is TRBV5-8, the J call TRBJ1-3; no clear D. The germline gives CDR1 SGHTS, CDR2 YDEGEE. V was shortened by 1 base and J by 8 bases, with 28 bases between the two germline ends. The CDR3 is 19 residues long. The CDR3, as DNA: TGTGCCAGCAGCTTGTTTATGAGACTCAGGCAGGTTCCTGGGCACACCATATATTTT. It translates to CASSLFMRLRQVPGHTIYF.

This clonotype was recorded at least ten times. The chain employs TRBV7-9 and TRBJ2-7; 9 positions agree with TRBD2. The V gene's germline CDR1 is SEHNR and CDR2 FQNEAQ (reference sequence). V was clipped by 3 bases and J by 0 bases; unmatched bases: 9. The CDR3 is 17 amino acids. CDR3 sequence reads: CASSLGTSSRRSYEQYF. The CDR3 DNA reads TGTGCCAGCAGCTTGGGGACTAGCTCCCGCCGCTCCTACGAGCAGTACTTC.

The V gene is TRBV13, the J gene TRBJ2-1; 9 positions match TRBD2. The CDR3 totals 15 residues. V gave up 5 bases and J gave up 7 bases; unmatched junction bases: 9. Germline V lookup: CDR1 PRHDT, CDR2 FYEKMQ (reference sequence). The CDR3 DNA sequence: TGTGCCAGCAGCCCCCCGGCGGGGGGGCTGAATGAGCAGTTCTTC. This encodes CASSPPAGGLNEQFF.

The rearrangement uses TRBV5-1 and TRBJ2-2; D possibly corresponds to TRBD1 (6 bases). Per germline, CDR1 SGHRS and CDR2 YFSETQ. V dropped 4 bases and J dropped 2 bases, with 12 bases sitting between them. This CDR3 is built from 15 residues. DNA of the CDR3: TGCGCCAGCAGCGGGCGACAGGTTAACACCGGGGAGCTGTTTTTT. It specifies CASSGRQVNTGELFF.

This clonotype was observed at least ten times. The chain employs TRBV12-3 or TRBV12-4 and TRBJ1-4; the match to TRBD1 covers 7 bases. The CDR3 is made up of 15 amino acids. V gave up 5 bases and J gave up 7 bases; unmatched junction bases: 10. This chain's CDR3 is CASSRGEGAAEKLFF. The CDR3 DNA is TGTGCCAGCAGTAGGGGGGAGGGGGCAGCTGAAAAACTGTTTTTT.

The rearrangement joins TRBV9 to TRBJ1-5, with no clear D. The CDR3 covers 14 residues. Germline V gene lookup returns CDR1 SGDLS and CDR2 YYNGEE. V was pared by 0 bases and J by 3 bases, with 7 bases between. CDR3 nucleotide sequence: TGTGCCAGCAGCGTAGCAGGAGCCAATCAGCCCCAGCATTTT. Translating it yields CASSVAGANQPQHF.

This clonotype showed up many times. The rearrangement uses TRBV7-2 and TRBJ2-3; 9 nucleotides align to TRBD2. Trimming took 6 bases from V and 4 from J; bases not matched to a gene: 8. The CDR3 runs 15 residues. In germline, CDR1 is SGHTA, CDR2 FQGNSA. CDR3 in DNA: TGTGCCAGCAGTCCTGCGGGAGGGGCGGCAGATACGCAGTATTTT. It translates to CASSPAGGAADTQYF.

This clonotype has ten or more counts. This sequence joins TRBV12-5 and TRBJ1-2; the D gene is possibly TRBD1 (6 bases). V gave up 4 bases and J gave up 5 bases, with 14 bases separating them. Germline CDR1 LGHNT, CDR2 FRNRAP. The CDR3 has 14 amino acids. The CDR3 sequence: CASGSPTGRYGYTF. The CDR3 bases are TGTGCTAGTGGTTCGCCGACAGGAAGATATGGCTACACCTTC.

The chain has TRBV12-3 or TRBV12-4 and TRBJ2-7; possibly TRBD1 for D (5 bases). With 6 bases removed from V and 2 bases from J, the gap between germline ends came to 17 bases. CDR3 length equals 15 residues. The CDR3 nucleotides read TGTGCCAGCAGCTCAACCCTCAGGGATACCTACGAGCAGTACTTC. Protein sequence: CASSSTLRDTYEQYF.

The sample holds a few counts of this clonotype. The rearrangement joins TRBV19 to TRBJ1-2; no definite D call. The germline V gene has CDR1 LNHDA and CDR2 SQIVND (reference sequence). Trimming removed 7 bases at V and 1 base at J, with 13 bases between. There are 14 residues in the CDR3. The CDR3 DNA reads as TGTGCCAGTACCCCTCAGGCTGGTAACTATGGCTACACCTTC. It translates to CASTPQAGNYGYTF.